This T cell receptor beta chain is drawn from a study of beta chain features in type 1 diabetes. This clone occurred a few times. Expressed TCRB transcripts were sequenced because the isolated RNA had all been reverse transcribed beforehand. Libraries were prepared by immunoSEQ multiplex PCR; TCRdb keeps only in-frame clonotypes and omits some of them. The top ten hold around 2.5% of the sample, which has 150,000 to 200,000 clones, approximately 8.4% seen once. The CDR3 is 19 residues long. J lost 4 bases, V lost 5 bases, and 10 bases had no gene match. Germline CDR1 SGHTA, CDR2 FQGNSA. This TCR derives from a woman aged 18-30 years in good health. This rearrangement joins TRBV7-2 to TRBJ2-2; 16 bases line up with TRBD2. The sequenced sample was central memory CD4+ T cells from blood. This CDR3 is CASSPGTSGRAYGTGELFF. DNA for the CDR3: TGTGCCAGCAGCCCCGGGACTAGCGGGAGGGCCTATGGCACCGGGGAGCTGTTTTTT.